This T cell receptor (beta chain) was identified in a study of blood T cells in healthy people across ages. Isolated PBMCs totaled at least 7 million in each sample. CDR1 and CDR2 (germline): DFQATT, SNEGSKA (reference sequence). The junction had 11 bases not matched to a gene; V was cut back by 3 bases and J by 5 bases. The CDR3 covers 15 residues. The authors ran a second PCR of about 6 to 11 cycles using a sample-barcoded 5' primer and a J-beta primer mix. Every single cDNA molecule received a tag from a template-switch adaptor with 12 random nucleotides. TCRdb used MiXCR to reprocess the 5' RACE reads, holding one entry per CDR3 protein. The sample consists of around 1.1 million distinct CDR3 sequences, 35% to 40% of them appearing once.

Sequencing was carried out using blood. This TCR was recovered from a man in his late teens or twenties in good health. The chain employs TRBV20-1 and TRBJ2-7, with 9 positions matching TRBD2. DNA of the CDR3: TGCAGTGCTAGGGACCTTCTAGCGGGGTTAGACGAGCAGTACTTC. It encodes CSARDLLAGLDEQYF.